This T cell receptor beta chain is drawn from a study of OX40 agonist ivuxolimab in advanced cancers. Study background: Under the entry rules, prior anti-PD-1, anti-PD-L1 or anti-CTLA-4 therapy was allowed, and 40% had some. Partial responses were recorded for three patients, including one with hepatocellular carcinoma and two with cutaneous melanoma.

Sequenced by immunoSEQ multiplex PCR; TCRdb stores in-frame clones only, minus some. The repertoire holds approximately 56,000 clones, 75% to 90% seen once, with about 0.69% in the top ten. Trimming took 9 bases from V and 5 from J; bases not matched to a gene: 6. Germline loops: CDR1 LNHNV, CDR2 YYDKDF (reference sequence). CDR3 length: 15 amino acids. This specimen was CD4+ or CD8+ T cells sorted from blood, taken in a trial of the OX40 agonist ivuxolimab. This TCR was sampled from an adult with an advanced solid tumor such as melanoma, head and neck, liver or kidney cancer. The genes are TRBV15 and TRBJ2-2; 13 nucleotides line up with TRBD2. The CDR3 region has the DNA TGTGCCACGCTTGGGGGACTAGCGGGGACCGGGGAGCTGTTTTTT. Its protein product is CATLGGLAGTGELFF.